These 15 T cell receptor beta chains originate from one sample sequenced in a study of radiotherapy plus CTLA-4 blockade in lung cancer. The protocol was immunoSEQ multiplex PCR, while the TCRdb copy is restricted to in-frame clones and leaves out a portion. The profile shows more than 80,000 clones, 70% to 90% of them singletons. The material sequenced was peripheral blood, taken from a patient treated with radiotherapy plus ipilimumab. The receptors stem from a human donor with non-small cell lung cancer that progressed on radiotherapy plus ipilimumab. Some clones in this sample may be carry-over from other donors' samples.

With regard to this clone: A junction end diverges from the germline sequence, so it may reflect a read error. The V and J genes are TRBV5-1 and TRBJ2-3; D assignment may be TRBD1 or TRBD2 (6 bases each). From germline, CDR1 is SGHRS and CDR2 YFSETQ. The CDR3 totals 14 residues. CDR3 protein: CASSRGLFTDTQYF. CDR3 in DNA: TGTGCCAGCAGCAGGGGACTGTTCACAGATACGCAGTATTTT.

The rearrangement uses TRBV18 and TRBJ1-2, with 7 bases fitting TRBD1. With 3 bases clipped from V and 2 bases from J, the junction kept 6 bases outside the gene matches. The CDR3 is 15 residues long. Germline-derived CDR1 and CDR2 are KGHSH and LQKENI. The CDR3 reads CASSPDRVRNYGYTF. The CDR3 coding sequence is TGTGCCAGCTCACCCGACAGGGTTAGGAACTATGGCTACACCTTC. Full variable domain (remainder filled in from reference TRBV18 and TRBJ1-2): NAGVMQNPRHLVRRRGQEARLRCSPMKGHSHVYWYRQLPEEGLKFMVYLQKENIIDESGMPKERFSAEFPKEGPSILRIQQVVRGDSAAYFCASSPDRVRNYGYTFGSGTRLTVV.

The V gene is TRBV6-1, the J gene TRBJ1-5; D perhaps matches TRBD1 (6 bases). The CDR3 loop spans 14 amino acids. The V end was cut by 4 bases, the J end by 6 bases, with 13 bases between. Germline CDR1 MNHNS, CDR2 SASEGT. CDR3 DNA sequence: TGTGCCAGCAGTGCACAGGGATTAAGTCAGCCCCAGCATTTT. Translating it yields CASSAQGLSQPQHF.

The rearrangement links TRBV11-2 to TRBJ2-3, with a tentative D call TRBD2 (6 bases). The V end was cut by 7 bases, the J end by 5 bases, with 16 bases between. The germline V gene encodes CDR1 SGHAT and CDR2 FQNNGV. The CDR3 contains 14 residues. This chain's CDR3 is CASTAGGALDTQYF. The CDR3 nucleotides read TGTGCCAGCACCGCCGGCGGGGCATTAGATACGCAGTATTTT.

This clone was found once. The chain combines TRBV15 with TRBJ2-1; D remains ambiguous. The CDR3 length is 14 residues. CDR1 and CDR2 (germline): LNHNV, YYDKDF (reference sequence). The V gene lost 0 bases and the J gene lost 10 bases, with 13 bases spanning the gap. CDR3 residues: CATSRDLGAWEQFF. CDR3 DNA: TGTGCCACCAGCAGAGATTTGGGCGCTTGGGAGCAGTTCTTC.

J is TRBJ1-4 and V is TRBV19; D ambiguous. V was clipped by 6 bases and J by 5 bases, with 13 bases between them. The CDR3 runs 14 residues. CDR1 LNHDA and CDR2 SQIVND come from the germline V gene (reference sequence). DNA for the CDR3: TGTGCCAGTAGCAGCCGTGGAGGGAATGAAAAACTGTTTTTT. Its protein is CASSSRGGNEKLFF.

This chain links TRBV15 with TRBJ2-7; D is ambiguous. Trimming shortened V by 0 bases and J by 2 bases, and 2 bases separated the two germline ends. CDR3 length: 12 amino acids. Germline loops: CDR1 LNHNV, CDR2 YYDKDF (reference sequence). In nucleotides, the CDR3 is TGTGCCACCAGCAGAGACACCTACGAGCAGTACTTC. Amino acids: CATSRDTYEQYF.

The rearrangement joins TRBV7-8 to TRBJ2-2; 14 bases agree with TRBD2. This CDR3 is built from 18 residues. Trimming took 4 bases from V and 2 from J; bases not matched to a gene: 6. Per the germline V gene, CDR1 is SGHVS and CDR2 is FQNEAQ. CDR3 sequence reads: CASSWGLAGALNTGELFF. CDR3 sequence (DNA): TGTGCCAGCAGCTGGGGACTAGCGGGGGCCCTTAACACCGGGGAGCTGTTTTTT.

The rearrangement uses TRBV5-4 and TRBJ2-1; 10 bases line up with TRBD2. V shed 0 bases, J shed 7 bases, and the junction held 10 bases outside the gene matches. CDR1 and CDR2 from the germline V gene are SGHNT and YYREEE (reference sequence). The CDR3 length is 17 residues. For the CDR3, the DNA is TGTGCCAGCAGCTTGGGGGGAGCGGGGGGGCCCCTGAATGAGCAGTTCTTC. Translating gives CASSLGGAGGPLNEQFF.

The chain links TRBV7-2 to TRBJ2-1; either TRBD1 or TRBD2 may fit D (5 bases each). Trimming took 5 bases from V and 3 from J, leaving 20 bases between them. CDR1 is SGHTA and CDR2 is FQGNSA in the germline V gene. This CDR3 contains 17 residues. CDR3 sequence (DNA): TGTGCCAGCAGCCTCAGCCCGGGACGGCTGATCTACAATGAGCAGTTCTTC. This codes for CASSLSPGRLIYNEQFF.

This chain links TRBV5-1 with TRBJ1-2, with a tentative D call TRBD1 (5 bases). Germline V lookup: CDR1 SGHRS, CDR2 YFSETQ. Trimming cost V 6 bases and J 8 bases, with 20 bases left between them. The CDR3 length is 14 residues. The CDR3 region has the DNA TGCGCCAGCATGCCCGTTGGGGCGAGCGAAGGCTACACCTTC. It is translated as CASMPVGASEGYTF.

V usage is TRBV7-9 and J usage is TRBJ1-4; TRBD1 matches 9 bases. The CDR3 is 17 amino acids. Per the germline V gene, CDR1 is SEHNR and CDR2 is FQNEAQ (reference sequence). Trimming at V came to 4 bases and at J to 8 bases, leaving 14 bases not matched to a gene. The CDR3 loop is CASSSDNRGPSDEKLFF. In nucleotides, the CDR3 is TGTGCCAGCAGCTCCGACAACAGGGGGCCGTCCGACGAAAAACTGTTTTTT. Combining the CDR3 with reference TRBV7-9 and TRBJ1-4 gives the whole variable domain DTGVSQNPRHKITKRGQNVTFRCDPISEHNRLYWYRQTLGQGPEFLTYFQNEAQLEKSRLLSDRFSAERPKGSFSTLEIQRTEQGDSAMYLCASSSDNRGPSDEKLFFGSGTQLSVL.

CDR3 in amino acids: CASSFRQGRDTDTQYF. CDR3 bases: TGTGCCAGCAGTTTTCGACAGGGCAGGGACACAGATACGCAGTATTTT. The gene calls are TRBV6-5 and TRBJ2-3, with TRBD1 matching 7 bases. Losses at the gene ends were 4 bases for V and 2 bases for J; bases not matched to a gene: 9. CDR1 is MNHEY, CDR2 SVGAGI, per germline. The CDR3 runs to 16 residues.

The chain employs TRBV28 and TRBJ1-2, with D tentatively TRBD1 (5 bases). V was cut by 3 bases and J by 2 bases, with 7 bases left in between. The CDR3 contains 13 residues. Germline V gives CDR1 MDHEN, CDR2 SYDVKM. The CDR3 reads CASSFGGNYGYTF. The CDR3 DNA sequence: TGTGCCAGCAGTTTCGGGGGGAACTATGGCTACACCTTC.

The chain recombines TRBV2 with TRBJ1-1, with D possibly being TRBD1 (5 bases). Germline V gene lookup returns CDR1 SNHLY and CDR2 FYNNEI. This CDR3 is built from 14 residues. Trimming cost V 3 bases and J 3 bases, with 11 bases left between them. The CDR3 region is CASSDRQRYTEAFF. In nucleotides, the CDR3 is TGTGCCAGCAGTGACCGACAGCGGTACACTGAAGCTTTCTTT.